The 9 T cell receptor beta chains below all came from one sample that was sequenced in a study of blood T cell repertoires in COVID-19. The protocol was immunoSEQ multiplex PCR, while the TCRdb copy is restricted to in-frame clones and leaves out a portion. The sample carries 150,000 to 190,000 clones, approximately 80% recorded once. The sample comprised peripheral blood. Receptors originate from a woman older than 75 with acute or convalescent COVID-19.

The genes are TRBV7-2 and TRBJ1-5; D unclear. Trimming shortened V by 5 bases and J by 6 bases, and 14 bases separated the two germline ends. CDR3 size: 14 residues. The germline V gene has CDR1 SGHTA and CDR2 FQGNSA. CDR3 coding DNA: TGTGCCAGCAGCCCAGAAAGCGGGCGTCAGCCCCAGCATTTT. Translation: CASSPESGRQPQHF.

The chain carries TRBV27 and TRBJ2-5; 8 bases align to TRBD1. Looked up from germline, CDR1 is MNHEY and CDR2 is SMNVEV (reference sequence). Trimming removed 5 bases from V and 5 bases from J; junction bases left unmatched: 7. The CDR3 has 14 residues. Here the CDR3 DNA reads TGTGCCAGCAGTAGGACAGGGTATTCGGAGACCCAGTACTTC. Residues: CASSRTGYSETQYF.

The chain links TRBV9 to TRBJ2-3; maybe TRBD2 (5 bases). The CDR3 has 13 amino acids. Trimming stripped 5 bases from V and 5 bases from J, with 12 bases between. CDR1 and CDR2 (germline): SGDLS, YYNGEE. The CDR3 region is CASRRAAEDTQYF. CDR3 bases: TGTGCCAGCAGGCGGGCAGCGGAAGATACGCAGTATTTT.

The V call is TRBV14, the J call TRBJ2-7; no clear D gene. CDR1 and CDR2 from the germline V gene are SGHDN and FVKESK. The CDR3 is 12 amino acids. Trimming removed 0 bases at V and 9 bases at J, with 9 bases between. DNA for the CDR3: TGTGCCAGCAGCCAAGAAGCCCTTGGGCAGTACTTC. Protein sequence: CASSQEALGQYF.

The V gene is TRBV6-5, the J gene TRBJ2-7; maybe TRBD2 (5 bases). The CDR3 runs 12 residues. Germline V CDR1 and CDR2: MNHEY, SVGAGI. Trimming removed 10 bases from V and 4 bases from J, with 14 bases in between. The CDR3 loop is CATSGLNYEQYF. CDR3 in DNA: TGTGCCACCTCCGGACTGAATTACGAGCAGTACTTC.

DNA for the CDR3: TGTGCCAGCAGCCGTGACAGGAACACTGAAGCTTTCTTT. It codes for CASSRDRNTEAFF. This sequence joins TRBV11-2 and TRBJ1-1, with D tentatively TRBD1 (5 bases). With 5 bases removed from V and 1 base from J, the gap between germline ends came to 8 bases. Germline V gene lookup returns CDR1 SGHAT and CDR2 FQNNGV. This CDR3 contains 13 residues.

The chain combines TRBV3-1 (or the pseudogene TRBV3-2) with TRBJ2-3; 7 bases agree with TRBD1. Germline assignment: CDR1 LGHDT and CDR2 YNNKEL (reference sequence). The CDR3 extends over 15 amino acids. The junction had 2 bases not matched to a gene; V was cut back by 1 base and J by 1 base. This chain's CDR3 is CASSQVGGGTDTQYF. The DNA for the CDR3 is TGTGCCAGCAGCCAAGTAGGGGGCGGCACAGATACGCAGTATTTT.

The chain employs TRBV11-2 and TRBJ2-1; 8 nucleotides agree with TRBD2. The germline V gene has CDR1 SGHAT and CDR2 FQNNGV. Germline trimming cut 5 bases from V and 0 bases from J; bases unmatched to any gene: 6. This CDR3 region has 16 residues. The CDR3: CASSRLALSSYNEQFF. The CDR3 DNA reads TGTGCCAGCAGCCGACTAGCGTTGAGCTCCTACAATGAGCAGTTCTTC.

The rearrangement links TRBV5-4 to TRBJ2-7; 8 nucleotides agree with TRBD2. This CDR3 is 14 amino acids long. The trim removed 7 bases at V and 2 bases at J, leaving 8 bases unmatched. Looked up from germline, CDR1 is SGHNT and CDR2 is YYREEE (reference sequence). The CDR3 is CASPFSRGAYEQYF. The CDR3 DNA sequence: TGTGCCAGCCCCTTTTCGCGGGGGGCCTACGAGCAGTACTTC. Using reference TRBV5-4 and TRBJ2-7 for the parts outside the CDR3, the full variable domain is ETGVTQSPTHLIKTRGQQVTLRCSSQSGHNTVSWYQQALGQGPQFIFQYYREEENGRGNFPPRFSGLQFPNYSSELNVNALELDDSALYLCASPFSRGAYEQYFGPGTRLTVT.